These 3 T cell receptor beta chains originate from one sample sequenced in a study of T-cell memory formation after mild COVID-19. TCRdb re-derived calls from the 5' RACE reads in MiXCR, one entry per CDR3 protein. The repertoire has about 340,000 distinct CDR3 sequences, over 13% of them found once; the top ten carry 20% to 25%. Material for sequencing was PBMCs or a T cell subset sorted from them (not recorded which). The receptors shown here come from a man aged 18 to 29 who had mild COVID-19 (a few samples of this study predate the infection). Cell type and time point are not known.

This rearrangement joins TRBV19 to TRBJ1-2; weak D call: TRBD1 (6 bases). The CDR3 spans 15 residues. Trimming took 7 bases from V and 3 from J, leaving 18 bases between them. Germline CDR1 and CDR2: LNHDA and SQIVND (reference sequence). The CDR3 sequence: CASTTRYRVDYGYTF. CDR3 DNA: TGTGCCAGTACTACAAGATACAGGGTGGACTATGGCTACACCTTC.

This clonotype was picked up a small number of times. The J gene is TRBJ2-5, the V gene TRBV5-1, with a tentative D call TRBD1 (5 bases). The V gene's germline CDR1 is SGHRS and CDR2 YFSETQ. V gave up 3 bases and J gave up 2 bases, with 11 bases separating them. This CDR3 spans 14 amino acids. The CDR3 region is CASSSSTAQETQYF. The DNA of the CDR3 is TGCGCCAGCAGCTCCTCGACAGCGCAAGAGACCCAGTACTTC.

V usage is TRBV12-2 and J usage is TRBJ2-5; TRBD2 reflects the table's D call only, with no check against the DNA. TRBV12-2 is a pseudogene. There are 15 residues in the CDR3. CDR3 bases: TGTGCAAGTCGCTTAGTCCTAGCGGGCCAAGAGACCCAGTACTTC. Translated: CASRLVLAGQETQYF.